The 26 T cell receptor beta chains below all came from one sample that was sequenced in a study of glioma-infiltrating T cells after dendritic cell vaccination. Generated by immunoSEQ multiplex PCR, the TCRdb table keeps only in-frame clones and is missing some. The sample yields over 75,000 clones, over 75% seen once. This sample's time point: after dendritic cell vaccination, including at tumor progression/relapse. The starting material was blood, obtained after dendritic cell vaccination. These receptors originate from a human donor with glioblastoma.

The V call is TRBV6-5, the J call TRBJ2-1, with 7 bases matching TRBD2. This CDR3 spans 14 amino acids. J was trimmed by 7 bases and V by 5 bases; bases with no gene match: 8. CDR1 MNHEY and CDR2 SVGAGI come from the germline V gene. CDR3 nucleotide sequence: TGTGCCAGCAGTATCGCCAGCGGGGTGAATGAGCAGTTCTTC. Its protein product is CASSIASGVNEQFF.

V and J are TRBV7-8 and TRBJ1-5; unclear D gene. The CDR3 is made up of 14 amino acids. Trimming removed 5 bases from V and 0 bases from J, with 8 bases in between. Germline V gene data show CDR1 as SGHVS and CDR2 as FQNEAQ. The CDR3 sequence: CASSHANSNQPQHF. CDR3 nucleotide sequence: TGTGCCAGCAGCCATGCTAATAGCAATCAGCCCCAGCATTTT.

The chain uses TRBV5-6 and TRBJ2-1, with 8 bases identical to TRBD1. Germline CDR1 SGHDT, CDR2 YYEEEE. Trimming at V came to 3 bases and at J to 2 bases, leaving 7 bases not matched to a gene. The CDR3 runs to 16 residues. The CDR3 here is CASSSGTGQPYNEQFF. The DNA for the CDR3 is TGTGCCAGCAGCTCCGGGACAGGTCAACCCTACAATGAGCAGTTCTTC.

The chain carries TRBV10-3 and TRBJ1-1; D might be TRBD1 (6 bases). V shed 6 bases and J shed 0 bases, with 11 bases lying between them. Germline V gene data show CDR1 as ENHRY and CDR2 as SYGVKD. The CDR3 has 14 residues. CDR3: CAISGQSMNTEAFF. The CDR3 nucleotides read TGTGCCATCAGCGGACAGTCCATGAACACTGAAGCTTTCTTT.

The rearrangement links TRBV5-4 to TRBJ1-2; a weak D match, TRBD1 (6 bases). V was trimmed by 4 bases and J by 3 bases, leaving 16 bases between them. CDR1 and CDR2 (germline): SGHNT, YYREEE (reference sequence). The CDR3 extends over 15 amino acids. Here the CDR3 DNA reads TGTGCCAGCAGCCCCGGAGGACAGATTGACTATGGCTACACCTTC. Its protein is CASSPGGQIDYGYTF.

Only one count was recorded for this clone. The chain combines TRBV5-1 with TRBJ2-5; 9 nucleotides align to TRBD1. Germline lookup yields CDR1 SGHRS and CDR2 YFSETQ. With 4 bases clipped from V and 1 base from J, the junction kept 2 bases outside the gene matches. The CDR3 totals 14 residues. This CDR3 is CASSTGQGQETQYF. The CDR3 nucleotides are TGCGCCAGCAGCACGGGACAGGGCCAAGAGACCCAGTACTTC.

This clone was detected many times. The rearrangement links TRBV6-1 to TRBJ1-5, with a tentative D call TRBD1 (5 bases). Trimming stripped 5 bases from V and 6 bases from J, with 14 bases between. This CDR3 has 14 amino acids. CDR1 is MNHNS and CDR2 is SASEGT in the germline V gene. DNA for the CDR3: TGTGCCAGCAGTTTTTTCGGGGGTAGTCAGCCCCAGCATTTT. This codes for CASSFFGGSQPQHF.

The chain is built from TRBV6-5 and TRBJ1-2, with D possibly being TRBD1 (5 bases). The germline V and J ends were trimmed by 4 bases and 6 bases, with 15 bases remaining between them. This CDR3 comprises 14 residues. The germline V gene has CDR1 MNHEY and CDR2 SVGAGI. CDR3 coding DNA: TGTGCCAGCAGTTCCCCCGGCAGGGCGGATGGCTACACCTTC. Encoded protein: CASSSPGRADGYTF.

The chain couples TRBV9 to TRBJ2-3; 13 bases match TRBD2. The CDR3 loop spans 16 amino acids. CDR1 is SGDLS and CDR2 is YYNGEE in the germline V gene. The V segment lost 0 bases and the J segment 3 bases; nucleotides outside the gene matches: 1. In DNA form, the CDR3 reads TGTGCCAGCAGCGTAGTGACTAGCGGGGGGACAGATACGCAGTATTTT. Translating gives CASSVVTSGGTDTQYF.

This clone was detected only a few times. CDR3 sequence: CASSHPRLGNTIYF. CDR3 nucleotide sequence: TGCGCCAGCAGCCATCCCCGACTTGGAAACACCATATATTTT. This chain uses TRBV4-1 with TRBJ1-3; no clear D gene. The CDR3 consists of 14 residues. V lost 3 bases and J lost 3, with 9 bases in between. In germline, CDR1 is MGHRA, CDR2 YSYEKL.

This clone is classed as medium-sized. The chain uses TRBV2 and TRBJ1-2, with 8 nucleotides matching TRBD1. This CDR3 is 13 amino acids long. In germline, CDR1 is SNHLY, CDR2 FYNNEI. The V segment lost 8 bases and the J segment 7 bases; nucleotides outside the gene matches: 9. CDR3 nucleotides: TGTGCCAGCTTTCAGCAGGGGGCGATTGGCTACACCTTC. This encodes CASFQQGAIGYTF.

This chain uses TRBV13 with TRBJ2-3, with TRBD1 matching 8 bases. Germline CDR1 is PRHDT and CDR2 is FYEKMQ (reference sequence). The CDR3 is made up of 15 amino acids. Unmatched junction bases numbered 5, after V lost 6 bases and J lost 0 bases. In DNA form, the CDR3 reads TGTGCCAGCAGTCCACGGACAGGGAGCACAGATACGCAGTATTTT. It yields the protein CASSPRTGSTDTQYF.

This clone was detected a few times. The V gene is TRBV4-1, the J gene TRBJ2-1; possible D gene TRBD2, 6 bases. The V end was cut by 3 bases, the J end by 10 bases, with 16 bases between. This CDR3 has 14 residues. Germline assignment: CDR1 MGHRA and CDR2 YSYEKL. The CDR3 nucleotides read TGCGCCAGCAGCCAGCTTGGGGGGAGGATAGAGCAGTTCTTC. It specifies CASSQLGGRIEQFF.

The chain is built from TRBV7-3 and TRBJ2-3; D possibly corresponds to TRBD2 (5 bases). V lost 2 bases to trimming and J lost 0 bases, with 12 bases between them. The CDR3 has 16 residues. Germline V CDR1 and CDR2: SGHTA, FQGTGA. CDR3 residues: CASSLRGSKSTDTQYF. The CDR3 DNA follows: TGTGCCAGCAGCTTACGGGGAAGCAAAAGCACAGATACGCAGTATTTT. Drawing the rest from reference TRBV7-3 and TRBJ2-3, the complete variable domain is GAGVSQTPSNKVTEKGKYVELRCDPISGHTALYWYRQSLGQGPEFLIYFQGTGAADDSGLPNDRFFAVRPEGSVSTLKIQRTERGDSAVYLCASSLRGSKSTDTQYFGPGTRLTVL.

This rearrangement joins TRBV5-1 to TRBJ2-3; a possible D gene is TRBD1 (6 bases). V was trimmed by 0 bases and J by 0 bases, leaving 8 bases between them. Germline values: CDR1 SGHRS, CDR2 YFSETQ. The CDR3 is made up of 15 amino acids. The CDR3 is CASSLADRSTDTQYF. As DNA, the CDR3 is TGCGCCAGCAGCTTGGCAGACAGGAGCACAGATACGCAGTATTTT.

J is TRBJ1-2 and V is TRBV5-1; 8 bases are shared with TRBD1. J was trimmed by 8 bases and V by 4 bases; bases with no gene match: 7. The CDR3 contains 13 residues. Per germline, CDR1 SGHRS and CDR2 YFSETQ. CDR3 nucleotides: TGCGCCAGCAGCCCCACAGGGGGGTACGGCTACACCTTC. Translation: CASSPTGGYGYTF.

The chain's CDR3 is CASSPLDRESSNQPQHF. DNA of the CDR3: TGTGCCAGCTCACCACTGGACAGGGAAAGTAGCAATCAGCCCCAGCATTTT. This chain uses TRBV18 with TRBJ1-5; 8 bases line up with TRBD1. Germline CDR1 KGHSH, CDR2 LQKENI. CDR3 length: 17 amino acids. The trim removed 1 base at V and 0 bases at J, leaving 5 bases unmatched.

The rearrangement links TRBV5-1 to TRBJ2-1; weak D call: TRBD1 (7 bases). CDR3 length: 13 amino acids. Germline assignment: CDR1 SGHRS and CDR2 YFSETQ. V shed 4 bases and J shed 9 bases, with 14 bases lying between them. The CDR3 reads CASSISGGFEQFF. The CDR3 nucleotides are TGCGCCAGCAGCATATCAGGGGGGTTTGAGCAGTTCTTC.

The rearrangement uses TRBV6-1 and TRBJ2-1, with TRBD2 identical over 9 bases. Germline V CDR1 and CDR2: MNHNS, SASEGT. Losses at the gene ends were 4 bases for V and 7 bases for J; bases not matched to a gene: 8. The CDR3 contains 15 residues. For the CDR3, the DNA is TGTGCCAGCAGTGCTCTAGCGGGAAGGATAAATGAGCAGTTCTTC. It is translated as CASSALAGRINEQFF.

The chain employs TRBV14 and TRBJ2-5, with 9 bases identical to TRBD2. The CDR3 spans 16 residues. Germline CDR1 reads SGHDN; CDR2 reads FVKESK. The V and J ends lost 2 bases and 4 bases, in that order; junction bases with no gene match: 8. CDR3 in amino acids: CASSQKRLAGSETQYF. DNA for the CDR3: TGTGCCAGCAGCCAAAAGCGTCTAGCGGGGTCAGAGACCCAGTACTTC.

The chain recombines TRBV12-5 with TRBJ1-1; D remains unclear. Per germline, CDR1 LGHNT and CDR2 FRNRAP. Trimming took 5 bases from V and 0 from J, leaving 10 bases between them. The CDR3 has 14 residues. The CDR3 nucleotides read TGTGCTAGTGGTCCTTGGGGAGTGAACACTGAAGCTTTCTTT. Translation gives CASGPWGVNTEAFF.

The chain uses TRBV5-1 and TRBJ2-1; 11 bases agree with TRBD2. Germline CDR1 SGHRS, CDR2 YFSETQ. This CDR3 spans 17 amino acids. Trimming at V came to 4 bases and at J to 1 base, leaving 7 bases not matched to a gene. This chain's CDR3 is CASSRTIAGGSYNEQFF. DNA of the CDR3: TGCGCCAGCAGCAGGACAATAGCGGGGGGGTCCTACAATGAGCAGTTCTTC.

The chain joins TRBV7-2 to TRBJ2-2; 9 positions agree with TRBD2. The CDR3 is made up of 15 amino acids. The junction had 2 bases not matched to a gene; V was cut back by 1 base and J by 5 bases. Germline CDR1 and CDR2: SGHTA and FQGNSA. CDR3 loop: CASSLVAGGTGELFF. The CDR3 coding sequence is TGTGCCAGCAGCTTAGTTGCGGGGGGGACCGGGGAGCTGTTTTTT.

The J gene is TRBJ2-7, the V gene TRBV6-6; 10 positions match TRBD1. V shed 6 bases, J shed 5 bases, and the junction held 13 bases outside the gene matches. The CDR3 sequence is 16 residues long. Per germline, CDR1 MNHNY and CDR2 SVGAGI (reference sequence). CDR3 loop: CASSPSRRTGGNEQYV. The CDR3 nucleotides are TGTGCCAGCAGCCCATCCCGGCGGACAGGGGGTAACGAGCAGTACGTC.

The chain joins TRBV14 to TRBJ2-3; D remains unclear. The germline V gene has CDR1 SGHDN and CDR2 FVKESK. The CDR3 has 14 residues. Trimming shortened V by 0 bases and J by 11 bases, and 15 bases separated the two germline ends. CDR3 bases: TGTGCCAGCAGCCAAGATTTAAGGCGGTCGGGGCAGTATTTT. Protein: CASSQDLRRSGQYF.

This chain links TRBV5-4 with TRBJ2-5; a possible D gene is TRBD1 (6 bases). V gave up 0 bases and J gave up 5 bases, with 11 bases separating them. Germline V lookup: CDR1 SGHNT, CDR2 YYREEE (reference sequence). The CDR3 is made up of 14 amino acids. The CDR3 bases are TGTGCCAGCAGCTTGGCAGGGGCATTGGAGACCCAGTACTTC. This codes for CASSLAGALETQYF.